This TCR beta chain was retrieved from a study of cytomegalovirus exposure and HLA in healthy donors. The protocol was immunoSEQ multiplex PCR, while the TCRdb copy is restricted to in-frame clones and leaves out a portion. Of 220,000 or so clones in the sample, 75% to 95% were seen once. CDR1 is MNHNY, CDR2 SVGAGI, per germline (reference sequence). The CDR3 contains 11 residues. V was pared by 7 bases and J by 7 bases, with 10 bases between. The study drew the donors from its approximately 110-subject validation cohort, separate from the approximately 700-subject first cohort. The chain joins TRBV6-6 to TRBJ1-1, with D possibly matching TRBD1 (5 bases). Sequenced sample: PBMCs. The receptor was derived from a woman under 30 in good health and CMV-seronegative. CDR3: CASTETDEAFF. For the CDR3, the DNA is TGTGCCAGCACCGAGACAGATGAAGCTTTCTTT.